Reported below is one T cell receptor (beta chain). What it recognizes is unknown. This sample is drawn from a study of T cell repertoires in ileal Crohn's disease. Across the study: Thiopurines (about twelve) or anti-TNF agents (roughly 18) were given postoperatively to about half. Points from the study as a whole: Clonal expansions were more frequent in active smokers than non-smokers at surgery.

Measured with immunoSEQ multiplex PCR; TCRdb has only the in-frame clones, and not every one. The profile shows approximately 5,000 clones, around 75% of them singletons. The source is an adult with Crohn's disease. Sequenced: ileal tissue.

DNA for the CDR3: TGTGCCAGCAGCCCTAATGCAAATCAGCCCCAGCATTTT. The encoded protein is CASSPNANQPQHF. The chain couples TRBV7-9 to TRBJ1-5; D is unclear. Trimming cost V 5 bases and J 4 bases, with 9 bases left between them. Germline CDR1 reads SEHNR; CDR2 reads FQNEAQ (reference sequence). This CDR3 has 13 amino acids.